The entry below gives a single TCR beta chain sequence along with its context. What it binds is not known. PCR was performed using 60 Vbeta and 13 Jbeta primers. Clones were read by immunoSEQ multiplex PCR, and TCRdb kept only the in-frame ones, dropping some. The table shows about 130,000 clones, with 81% occurring only once. This entry is derived from a study of cytomegalovirus exposure and HLA in healthy donors. Study results and limitations: Researchers reportedly found TCR beta sequences accurately predicted most subjects' HLA-A and HLA-B alleles. Likely technical artifact: a cluster of highly shared sequence variants.

Sample: PBMCs. This TCR was sampled from a man aged 18-30 years in good health and CMV-seronegative.

The CDR3 loop is CAWRALVTYEQYF. The CDR3 DNA follows: TGTGCCTGGAGGGCCCTAGTAACCTACGAGCAGTACTTC. V and J are TRBV30 and TRBJ2-7; D is uncertain. Germline CDR1 reads GTSNPN; CDR2 reads SVGIG (reference sequence). This CDR3 comprises 13 residues. Trimming shortened V by 3 bases and J by 2 bases, and 11 bases separated the two germline ends.